Following are 4 T cell receptor beta chains from one sample sequenced in a study of T cell repertoires in cytomegalovirus infection (dated by TCRdb to about 2019). The intended sense of this specimen's treatment or condition label: in vitro stimulation with specific CMV peptide epitopes to enrich CMV-specific T cells. Which antigens these TCRs recognize remains unknown. The instrument given in TCRdb is Illumina HiSeq 1500. TCRdb ran its own pipeline on the public reads, namely fastp trimming at Q25 and MiXCR clone calling, and kept in-frame beta chains. Rows are unified per CDR3 protein, each entry keeping the most common DNA and genes. For this sample there are around 900,000 distinct CDR3 sequences; approximately 31% appear just once. The biggest ten clones account for 13% of the sample. Here the sequenced sample was cultured CD8+ T cells from PBMCs, taken from culture after CMV antigen stimulation. Source of these receptors: a human donor in good health (CMV status not recorded). Some clones in this sample may be carry-over from other donors' samples.

This chain uses TRBV9 with TRBJ2-7, with D perhaps matching TRBD1 (5 bases). The CDR3 has 14 amino acids. The germline gives CDR1 SGDLS, CDR2 YYNGEE. Deletions cut 4 bases from V and 5 bases from J, with 16 bases between. The CDR3 region is CASSTSQGNHEQYF. As DNA, the CDR3 is TGTGCCAGCAGCACCAGCCAGGGAAACCACGAGCAGTACTTC.

A few counts support this clonotype. The chain recombines TRBV7-8 with TRBJ1-5; 9 positions agree with TRBD1. CDR1 is SGHVS and CDR2 is FQNEAQ in the germline V gene. The CDR3 runs 14 residues. The ends lost 6 bases at V and 7 bases at J; junction bases unmatched: 7. CDR3 bases: TGTGCCAGCAGGGAAACAGGGGGCGGGCAGCCCCAGCATTTT. Its protein product is CASRETGGGQPQHF.

This chain joins TRBV6-1 and TRBJ1-4, with D hard to call. V gave up 5 bases and J gave up 6 bases, with 10 bases separating them. Germline V gives CDR1 MNHNS, CDR2 SASEGT. The CDR3 sequence is 13 residues long. The CDR3, as DNA: TGTGCCAGCAGTTCATCCGGGGATGAAAAACTGTTTTTT. It encodes CASSSSGDEKLFF.

This clonotype was seen more than once but under ten times. The chain joins TRBV12-3 or TRBV12-4 to TRBJ2-1; D is perhaps TRBD1 (6 bases). This CDR3 is 13 amino acids long. Trimming removed 6 bases from V and 7 bases from J, with 13 bases in between. CDR3 protein: CASSPTGWNEQFF. The CDR3 DNA is TGTGCCAGCAGCCCCACAGGGTGGAATGAGCAGTTCTTC.